This T cell receptor (beta chain) was recovered during a study of PD-1 blockade in classical Hodgkin lymphoma. Libraries were prepared by immunoSEQ multiplex PCR; TCRdb keeps only in-frame clonotypes and omits some of them. The sample records about 20,000 clones, around 69% being singletons. Exposure to brentuximab vedotin varied, and each patient had relapsed following autologous stem cell transplantation. This CDR3 spans 15 amino acids. V lost 4 bases and J lost 3; bases outside the gene matches: 7. CDR1 SGHKS and CDR2 YYEKEE come from the germline V gene (reference sequence). The sequence came from a human donor with classical Hodgkin lymphoma. The rearrangement links TRBV5-5 to TRBJ1-3; 7 nucleotides match TRBD1. This sample comprised peripheral blood mononuclear cells (PBMCs), obtained before the second cycle of nivolumab. For the CDR3, the DNA is TGTGCCAGCAGCCTGCACGACAGGGATGGAAACACCATATATTTT. Amino acid sequence: CASSLHDRDGNTIYF.